This T cell receptor (beta chain) was retrieved from a study of cytomegalovirus exposure and HLA in healthy donors. General study findings and limits: The only immune exposure information that was available was CMV serostatus. Rare TCR sequences predominated, though certain public TCRs were found in many donors. Several of the most significant clusters were apparently associated with common viral pathogens in a later analysis.

Primers for the PCR totalled 60 Vbeta and 13 Jbeta. Only in-frame clones appear in the TCRdb table, and some are missing; sequencing was by immunoSEQ multiplex PCR. This table has about 71,000 clones, roughly 67% appearing once. Regarding this clone: Its antigen is as yet unknown.

V lost 5 bases to trimming and J lost 7 bases, with 14 bases between them. Germline CDR1 and CDR2: MDHEN and SYDVKM. This CDR3 region has 14 residues. The chain carries TRBV28 and TRBJ1-4, with D perhaps matching TRBD1 (5 bases). This receptor was obtained from a man in his forties in good health and CMV-seropositive. Sequencing was performed on PBMCs. CDR3 coding DNA: TGTGCCAGCAGTGAGTGGCAGGGCACTGAAAAACTGTTTTTT. Translated: CASSEWQGTEKLFF.